This TCR beta chain stems from a study of blood T cell repertoires in COVID-19. Study as a whole: From T cells, B-cell-depleted T cells, or PBMCs came the material, which was cDNA or gDNA.

This clone was recorded only once. The CDR3 loop spans 14 amino acids. V was pared by 4 bases and J by 9 bases, with 13 bases between. The germline V gene has CDR1 MDHEN and CDR2 SYDVKM. Clones were read by immunoSEQ multiplex PCR, and TCRdb kept only the in-frame ones, dropping some. The table includes over 150,000 clones, around 77% detected once. The rearrangement links TRBV28 to TRBJ1-6, with a weak D call TRBD1 (6 bases). Material for sequencing was peripheral blood. This clonotype was obtained from a man between 65 and 80 years old with acute or convalescent COVID-19. For the CDR3, the DNA is TGTGCCAGCAGTTCGGATTACAGGGCTTCACCCCTCCACTTT. This gives the protein CASSSDYRASPLHF.